What follows are 28 T cell receptor beta chains derived from one specimen sequenced in a study of cytomegalovirus exposure and HLA in healthy donors. Profiled with immunoSEQ multiplex PCR; TCRdb holds only in-frame clones, not every one. The sample holds over 200,000 clones; 70% to 90% are singletons and the top ten take 5.5% to 6.5%. The sequenced material came from PBMCs. Receptor source: a woman aged 18-29 years in good health and CMV-seronegative.

This clone was observed once. This chain joins TRBV7-2 and TRBJ2-7, with 10 bases lining up with TRBD2. V trimming: 8 bases; J trimming: 2 bases; junction bases outside the gene matches: 9. CDR1 and CDR2 (germline): SGHTA, FQGNSA. The CDR3 extends over 15 amino acids. CDR3 protein: CASRAIAGGTYEQYF. The CDR3 DNA sequence: TGTGCCAGCCGCGCGATAGCGGGAGGAACCTACGAGCAGTACTTC.

The rearrangement uses TRBV19 and TRBJ1-2, with 8 nucleotides matching TRBD1. The CDR3 sequence is 15 residues long. The V gene's germline CDR1 is LNHDA and CDR2 SQIVND (reference sequence). V shed 6 bases and J 4 bases; nucleotides not matched to a gene: 10. The chain's CDR3 is CASSQAGGLAYGYTF. In nucleotides, the CDR3 is TGTGCCAGTAGCCAGGCAGGGGGCTTAGCCTATGGCTACACCTTC.

The gene calls are TRBV28 and TRBJ2-3; 7 bases are a match to TRBD2. The V and J ends lost 4 bases and 5 bases, in that order; junction bases with no gene match: 9. The CDR3 is made up of 15 amino acids. Looked up from germline, CDR1 is MDHEN and CDR2 is SYDVKM. CDR3 in amino acids: CASSSPGLTGDTQYF. CDR3 nucleotides: TGTGCCAGCAGTTCCCCGGGACTAACAGGAGATACGCAGTATTTT.

The J gene is TRBJ2-7, the V gene TRBV11-2, with 8 nucleotides matching TRBD1. V gave up 1 base and J gave up 4 bases; unmatched junction bases: 3. Germline lookup yields CDR1 SGHAT and CDR2 FQNNGV. The CDR3 is 14 residues long. The CDR3 nucleotides are TGTGCCAGCAGCTTAGCTGGACAGGGTTACGAGCAGTACTTC. Encoded protein: CASSLAGQGYEQYF.

As to this clone: Different DNA sequences within this sample yield the same CDR3. The chain links TRBV27 to TRBJ1-1; D gene ambiguous. The ends were cut back, 2 bases at V and 0 bases at J, with 4 bases in the middle. CDR3 size: 13 residues. CDR1 and CDR2 from the germline V gene are MNHEY and SMNVEV (reference sequence). The CDR3 reads CASSLRMNTEAFF. The CDR3 DNA reads TGTGCCAGCAGTTTAAGGATGAACACTGAAGCTTTCTTT.

The rearrangement joins TRBV19 to TRBJ2-2; weak D call: TRBD2 (5 bases). V lost 3 bases and J lost 4, with 15 bases in between. This CDR3 has 16 amino acids. From germline, CDR1 is LNHDA and CDR2 SQIVND (reference sequence). CDR3 bases: TGTGCCAGTAGTATCCCCGGGCTAGCCTTCACCGGGGAGCTGTTTTTT. Amino acid sequence: CASSIPGLAFTGELFF. Using reference TRBV19 and TRBJ2-2 for the parts outside the CDR3, the full variable domain is DGGITQSPKYLFRKEGQNVTLSCEQNLNHDAMYWYRQDPGQGLRLIYYSQIVNDFQKGDIAEGYSVSREKKESFPLTVTSAQKNPTAFYLCASSIPGLAFTGELFFGEGSRLTVL.

The chain carries TRBV5-1 and TRBJ1-2; a weak D match, TRBD1 (5 bases). V was trimmed by 0 bases and J by 4 bases, leaving 13 bases between them. Germline V gives CDR1 SGHRS, CDR2 YFSETQ. The CDR3 loop spans 15 amino acids. The CDR3 reads CASSLVGAEVYGYTF. CDR3 bases: TGCGCCAGCAGCTTGGTAGGGGCAGAAGTCTATGGCTACACCTTC.

The chain's CDR3 is CASSSGQGGYYGYTF. The CDR3 DNA reads TGTGCCAGCAGCTCCGGACAGGGAGGATACTATGGCTACACCTTC. This chain joins TRBV5-4 and TRBJ1-2; TRBD1 matches at 8 bases. Per germline, CDR1 SGHNT and CDR2 YYREEE (reference sequence). The CDR3 loop spans 15 amino acids. Germline trimming cut 3 bases from V and 3 bases from J; bases unmatched to any gene: 7.

This clone has more than one count but fewer than ten. This chain links TRBV20-1 with TRBJ2-5; D unresolved. The CDR3 has 10 residues. V was clipped by 5 bases and J by 6 bases, with 7 bases between them. Germline CDR1 and CDR2: DFQATT and SNEGSKA (reference sequence). CDR3 in amino acids: CSALRQTQYF. As DNA, the CDR3 is TGCAGTGCTCTAAGACAGACCCAGTACTTC.

V is TRBV29-1 and J is TRBJ1-1; D remains ambiguous. The CDR3 consists of 12 residues. V gave up 0 bases and J gave up 7 bases, with 9 bases separating them. Germline CDR1 SQVTM, CDR2 ANQGSEA. The CDR3 sequence: CSVEDRRVEAFF. The CDR3 nucleotides are TGCAGCGTTGAAGATAGGAGGGTTGAAGCTTTCTTT.

This chain connects TRBV5-1 to TRBJ2-2; D assignment may be TRBD1 or TRBD2 (5 bases each). The CDR3 consists of 15 residues. Deletions cut 5 bases from V and 0 bases from J, with 11 bases between. The V gene's germline CDR1 is SGHRS and CDR2 YFSETQ. The CDR3 bases are TGCGCCAGCAGTGGGACCGGGACGAACACCGGGGAGCTGTTTTTT. Its protein product is CASSGTGTNTGELFF.

This chain joins TRBV27 and TRBJ1-2; tentatively, D is TRBD1 (5 bases). Germline loops: CDR1 MNHEY, CDR2 SMNVEV (reference sequence). V shed 5 bases and J shed 0 bases, with 13 bases lying between them. This CDR3 has 15 amino acids. CDR3: CASSALDSPNYGYTF. DNA for the CDR3: TGTGCCAGCAGTGCCCTCGACAGTCCTAACTATGGCTACACCTTC.

The rearrangement joins TRBV11-1 to TRBJ2-7; D is perhaps TRBD1 (5 bases). The germline V gene encodes CDR1 SGHAT and CDR2 FQDESV (reference sequence). The length of the CDR3 is 15 residues. Deletions cut 2 bases from V and 2 bases from J, with 13 bases between. The DNA for the CDR3 is TGTGCCAGCAGCTTAAGCAGGGTGGGAACCTACGAGCAGTACTTC. Its translation is CASSLSRVGTYEQYF. The entire variable domain, with the rest obtained from reference TRBV11-1 and TRBJ2-7, is as follows: EAEVAQSPRYKITEKSQAVAFWCDPISGHATLYWYRQILGQGPELLVQFQDESVVDDSQLPKDRFSAERLKGVDSTLKIQPAELGDSAMYLCASSLSRVGTYEQYFGPGTRLTVT.

The chain has TRBV7-9 and TRBJ2-5, with 16 bases aligning to TRBD2. Germline CDR1 reads SEHNR; CDR2 reads FQNEAQ (reference sequence). The CDR3 runs to 17 residues. V lost 4 bases to trimming and J lost 5 bases; unmatched junction nucleotides: 7. As DNA, the CDR3 is TGTGCCAGCAGCTCCGGGACTAGCGGGGGGGCAGGCGAGACCCAGTACTTC. The encoded protein is CASSSGTSGGAGETQYF.

V gene TRBV25-1 combines with J gene TRBJ2-2; D not resolved. V lost 7 bases and J 0 bases, leaving 6 bases between the germline ends. The CDR3 extends over 13 amino acids. Germline loops: CDR1 MGHDK, CDR2 SYGVNS. This chain's CDR3 is CASTRTNTGELFF. The CDR3 coding sequence is TGTGCCAGCACCAGAACGAACACCGGGGAGCTGTTTTTT.

This clone has a single count. The chain recombines TRBV30 with TRBJ2-5; TRBD2 aligns across 15 bases. The CDR3 is made up of 15 amino acids. With V trimmed by 8 bases and J by 4 bases, 8 bases remained unmatched. Germline V lookup: CDR1 GTSNPN, CDR2 SVGIG (reference sequence). The CDR3 region has the DNA TGTGCCCATAGGACTAGCGGGGGGGGAGGAGAGACCCAGTACTTC. Its translation is CAHRTSGGGGETQYF. The entire variable domain, with the rest obtained from reference TRBV30 and TRBJ2-5, is as follows: SQTIHQWPATLVQPVGSPLSLECTVEGTSNPNLYWYRQAAGRGLQLLFYSVGIGQISSEVPQNLSASRPQDRQFILSSKKLLLSDSGFYLCAHRTSGGGGETQYFGPGTRLLVL.

The chain uses TRBV2 and TRBJ1-1; no clear D gene. The V gene's germline CDR1 is SNHLY and CDR2 FYNNEI. The CDR3 runs to 14 residues. V lost 2 bases and J lost 1, with 8 bases in between. CDR3 coding DNA: TGTGCCAGCAGTGAACTATACTCGAACACTGAAGCTTTCTTT. Translating gives CASSELYSNTEAFF.

The gene calls are TRBV5-1 and TRBJ2-7; D is perhaps TRBD1 (6 bases). V was cut by 9 bases and J by 0 bases, with 13 bases left in between. CDR1 and CDR2 (germline): SGHRS, YFSETQ. The CDR3 has 13 residues. The CDR3, as DNA: TGCGCCACCAAAGGGGACAACTCCTACGAGCAGTACTTC. This gives the protein CATKGDNSYEQYF.

The chain links TRBV27 to TRBJ2-7; maybe TRBD2 (5 bases). The germline V gene has CDR1 MNHEY and CDR2 SMNVEV (reference sequence). V gave up 1 base and J gave up 2 bases, with 12 bases separating them. The CDR3 is 15 residues long. Here the CDR3 DNA reads TGTGCCAGCAGTTTATTGGGAGAGCGGACCTACGAGCAGTACTTC. Its translation is CASSLLGERTYEQYF.

This clone was seen more than once but under ten times. V is TRBV30 and J is TRBJ2-3, with 7 bases aligning to TRBD2. Germline values: CDR1 GTSNPN, CDR2 SVGIG (reference sequence). This CDR3 spans 17 amino acids. The ends lost 2 bases at V and 1 base at J; junction bases unmatched: 12. The DNA of the CDR3 is TGTGCCTGGAGTCCCCCCGGGCTAGCGGCCCGCACAGATACGCAGTATTTT. It is translated as CAWSPPGLAARTDTQYF.

The V gene is TRBV2, the J gene TRBJ2-6; D is possibly TRBD1 (6 bases). This CDR3 spans 14 amino acids. CDR1 and CDR2 from the germline V gene are SNHLY and FYNNEI. V gave up 6 bases and J gave up 2 bases, with 8 bases separating them. This CDR3 is CASRNRAGANVLTF. The CDR3 DNA reads TGTGCCAGCAGGAACAGGGCTGGGGCCAACGTCCTGACTTTC.

The chain joins TRBV28 to TRBJ2-7; 10 nucleotides agree with TRBD1. V was pared by 7 bases and J by 5 bases, with 14 bases of the junction left unmatched. The CDR3 runs to 16 residues. Germline V lookup: CDR1 MDHEN, CDR2 SYDVKM. CDR3 nucleotides: TGTGCCAGCATATCCCCTGCGGGACAGGGGACCCACGAGCAGTACTTC. Amino acids: CASISPAGQGTHEQYF.

This rearrangement joins TRBV2 to TRBJ2-1; 9 positions agree with TRBD2. The CDR3 loop spans 15 amino acids. V lost 6 bases to trimming and J lost 6 bases; unmatched junction nucleotides: 9. Per the germline V gene, CDR1 is SNHLY and CDR2 is FYNNEI. The CDR3 is CASSTPAGGPNEQFF. The CDR3 DNA sequence: TGTGCCAGCAGCACCCCAGCGGGAGGCCCCAATGAGCAGTTCTTC.

With respect to this clone: Within the sample, other DNA sequences also encode this same CDR3. The chain joins TRBV7-9 to TRBJ2-1; a possible D gene is TRBD1 (5 bases). V dropped 2 bases and J dropped 6 bases, with 8 bases sitting between them. The CDR3 runs to 13 residues. Germline V CDR1 and CDR2: SEHNR, FQNEAQ (reference sequence). The CDR3, as DNA: TGTGCCAGCAGCTTAACAGGATCCAATGAGCAGTTCTTC. It is translated as CASSLTGSNEQFF.

V gene TRBV28 combines with J gene TRBJ2-5; 8 positions agree with TRBD1. Germline values: CDR1 MDHEN, CDR2 SYDVKM. The CDR3 extends over 13 amino acids. V was pared by 4 bases and J by 5 bases, with 3 bases of the junction left unmatched. The CDR3 protein is CASSSGGAETQYF. The CDR3 nucleotides are TGTGCCAGCAGTTCAGGGGGCGCCGAGACCCAGTACTTC. Complete variable domain (other parts from reference TRBV28 and TRBJ2-5): DVKVTQSSRYLVKRTGEKVFLECVQDMDHENMFWYRQDPGLGLRLIYFSYDVKMKEKGDIPEGYSVSREKKERFSLILESASTNQTSMYLCASSSGGAETQYFGPGTRLLVL.

The chain links TRBV9 to TRBJ2-7; D call uncertain. Germline values: CDR1 SGDLS, CDR2 YYNGEE. This CDR3 is built from 15 residues. Trimming took off 4 bases at V and 4 bases at J, with 18 bases between the two ends. The CDR3 reads CASSPGRVLVYEQYF. CDR3 nucleotides: TGTGCCAGCAGCCCCGGTAGGGTTCTCGTTTACGAGCAGTACTTC.

The rearrangement links TRBV7-3 to TRBJ2-7; 11 positions match TRBD1. Trimming removed 4 bases from V and 5 bases from J; junction bases left unmatched: 4. CDR1 and CDR2 from the germline V gene are SGHTA and FQGTGA. The CDR3 consists of 14 residues. The DNA for the CDR3 is TGTGCCAGCAGCTCGGGACAGGGGGTAAACGAGCAGTACTTC. This gives the protein CASSSGQGVNEQYF.

The V and J genes are TRBV6-1 and TRBJ2-7; 7 bases map to TRBD1. The CDR3 contains 16 residues. The germline CDR1 and CDR2 sequences are MNHNS and SASEGT. Germline trimming cut 2 bases from V and 1 base from J; bases unmatched to any gene: 8. Written as DNA, the CDR3 is TGTGCCAGCAGTGAAAACCCGGGACAGAAGTCCTACGAGCAGTACTTC. Translation gives CASSENPGQKSYEQYF.